Below are 24 T cell receptor beta chains sequenced from a single sample in a study of blood T cell repertoires in COVID-19. Sequencing was performed with immunoSEQ multiplex PCR; in TCRdb, only in-frame clones are kept and a portion is missing. The data hold a few hundred thousand clones, with 80% to 85% observed a single time. Sequences were obtained from peripheral blood. These receptors were taken from a woman of 80 years or more with COVID-19, enrolled during active disease.

The V call is TRBV4-3, the J call TRBJ1-2; the match to TRBD1 covers 7 bases. The CDR3 sequence is 15 residues long. In germline, CDR1 is LGHNA, CDR2 YSLEER. V lost 1 base and J lost 4; bases outside the gene matches: 6. The CDR3 loop reads CASSQAARGTYGYTF. The DNA for the CDR3 is TGCGCCAGCAGCCAAGCAGCCAGGGGGACCTATGGCTACACCTTC.

The chain joins TRBV6-2 or TRBV6-3 to TRBJ1-5; TRBD1 matches 8 bases. The CDR3 covers 13 residues. Germline values: CDR1 MNHEY, CDR2 SVGEGT. V lost 6 bases and J lost 7; bases outside the gene matches: 5. The CDR3 loop is CASSRTGTQPQHF. In nucleotides, the CDR3 is TGTGCCAGCAGCAGGACAGGGACGCAGCCCCAGCATTTT.

The chain joins TRBV6-1 to TRBJ1-5; D might be TRBD1 (5 bases). This CDR3 has 13 amino acids. The germline CDR1 and CDR2 sequences are MNHNS and SASEGT. Trimming left V 3 bases short and J 2 bases short, with 5 bases between. The CDR3 sequence: CASSETGNQPQHF. CDR3 in DNA: TGTGCCAGCAGTGAGACAGGCAATCAGCCCCAGCATTTT.

As for this clone: Other DNA sequences in the same sample also yield this CDR3. The V gene is TRBV18, the J gene TRBJ1-5; D is unclear. The CDR3 extends over 14 amino acids. With 3 bases removed from V and 2 bases from J, the gap between germline ends came to 8 bases. The germline V gene encodes CDR1 KGHSH and CDR2 LQKENI. CDR3 in amino acids: CASSPLSGNQPQHF. The CDR3 DNA follows: TGTGCCAGCTCACCCCTCTCTGGCAATCAGCCCCAGCATTTT.

The J gene is TRBJ1-3, the V gene TRBV20-1; D call uncertain. V lost 7 bases and J 3 bases, leaving 7 bases between the germline ends. CDR1 is DFQATT and CDR2 is SNEGSKA in the germline V gene (reference sequence). The CDR3 loop spans 11 amino acids. CDR3 nucleotides: TGCAGTGTCCGGGGTGGAAACACCATATATTTT. It translates to CSVRGGNTIYF.

The chain joins TRBV4-3 to TRBJ2-4, with 7 bases matching TRBD2. The V segment lost 1 base and the J segment 4 bases; nucleotides outside the gene matches: 4. The CDR3 is 15 amino acids. The germline CDR1 and CDR2 sequences are LGHNA and YSLEER. The CDR3 region has the DNA TGCGCCAGCAGCCAAGCGTCCGGGGGGAAAAACATTCAGTACTTC. It yields the protein CASSQASGGKNIQYF.

This rearrangement joins TRBV5-1 to TRBJ2-1; D might be TRBD1 (5 bases). The V gene's germline CDR1 is SGHRS and CDR2 YFSETQ. The CDR3 length is 14 residues. Trimming pared 5 bases from V and 0 bases from J, leaving 9 bases between. In DNA, the CDR3 is TGCGCCAGCAGGATAGGGGACTCCTACAATGAGCAGTTCTTC. Translated, it gives CASRIGDSYNEQFF.

The rearrangement joins TRBV25-1 to TRBJ2-7, with 11 bases aligning to TRBD1. The CDR3 spans 15 residues. Trimming cost V 4 bases and J 3 bases; bases outside gene matches: 5. The germline V gene encodes CDR1 MGHDK and CDR2 SYGVNS. CDR3 nucleotide sequence: TGTGCCAGCAGTGCGGACAGGGGGCCCCTCTACGAGCAGTACTTC. Amino acids: CASSADRGPLYEQYF.

V usage is TRBV28 and J usage is TRBJ2-1; D ambiguous. Germline V lookup: CDR1 MDHEN, CDR2 SYDVKM. CDR3 length: 17 amino acids. V lost 3 bases and J lost 0, with 15 bases in between. The DNA of the CDR3 is TGTGCCAGCAGTTTCCCACTGGTTATAAGCTCCTACAATGAGCAGTTCTTC. This sequence encodes CASSFPLVISSYNEQFF.

V is TRBV19 and J is TRBJ1-4; possibly TRBD1 for D (6 bases). The CDR3 is 15 amino acids. Trimming shortened V by 5 bases and J by 8 bases, and 18 bases separated the two germline ends. The V gene's germline CDR1 is LNHDA and CDR2 SQIVND (reference sequence). CDR3 sequence (DNA): TGTGCCAGTAGTCCCCGGACTAGGGGGAAAGAAAAACTGTTTTTT. Amino acids: CASSPRTRGKEKLFF.

This clone was counted a single time. This chain uses TRBV6-5 with TRBJ1-1; TRBD1 matches at 9 bases. V lost 4 bases and J lost 10; bases outside the gene matches: 13. Germline V CDR1 and CDR2: MNHEY, SVGAGI. The CDR3 is 15 amino acids. CDR3 sequence (DNA): TGTGCCAGCAGTTCCCCCGGTGGACAGGGGAGAGGAGCTTTCTTT. This codes for CASSSPGGQGRGAFF.

The V gene is TRBV15, the J gene TRBJ1-5; D not resolved. CDR1 is LNHNV, CDR2 YYDKDF, per germline (reference sequence). The V gene lost 0 bases and the J gene lost 3 bases, with 12 bases spanning the gap. The CDR3 covers 16 residues. The DNA for the CDR3 is TGTGCCACCAGCAGAGATCTAGTGGTTGTCAATCAGCCCCAGCATTTT. This sequence encodes CATSRDLVVVNQPQHF.

The chain recombines TRBV7-9 with TRBJ2-2; 9 bases fit TRBD1. CDR3 length equals 15 residues. J gave up 5 bases and V 5 bases, and 6 bases lay outside the gene matches. Germline-derived CDR1 and CDR2 are SEHNR and FQNEAQ (reference sequence). CDR3 residues: CASSPGTGRTGELFF. Here the CDR3 DNA reads TGTGCCAGCAGCCCGGGGACAGGGAGGACCGGGGAGCTGTTTTTT.

This sequence joins TRBV27 and TRBJ2-1; 7 bases match TRBD2. The CDR3 is 15 amino acids. Germline V gives CDR1 MNHEY, CDR2 SMNVEV (reference sequence). Trimming took 2 bases from V and 8 from J; bases not matched to a gene: 9. CDR3 DNA: TGTGCCAGCAGTTTACGTCTGACTAGCACCCATGAGCAGTTCTTC. It codes for CASSLRLTSTHEQFF.

The chain couples TRBV5-1 to TRBJ2-2, with 7 positions matching TRBD2. The CDR3 totals 13 residues. CDR1 and CDR2 from the germline V gene are SGHRS and YFSETQ. Trimming took 4 bases from V and 4 from J; bases not matched to a gene: 1. The CDR3 here is CASSGGGTGELFF. In DNA, the CDR3 is TGCGCCAGCAGCGGCGGGGGCACCGGGGAGCTGTTTTTT.

This chain links TRBV18 with TRBJ2-3; 14 positions match TRBD2. The CDR3 length is 17 residues. Germline CDR1 reads KGHSH; CDR2 reads LQKENI. V shed 3 bases and J 1 base; nucleotides not matched to a gene: 3. CDR3 residues: CASSPGLAGARTDTQYF. The CDR3 coding sequence is TGTGCCAGCTCACCGGGACTAGCGGGGGCCCGCACAGATACGCAGTATTTT.

The CDR3 sequence is CASSSLGGNQPQHF. CDR3 nucleotide sequence: TGTGCCAGTAGTAGTCTAGGAGGCAATCAGCCCCAGCATTTT. The chain has TRBV19 and TRBJ1-5, with D unresolved. Per germline, CDR1 LNHDA and CDR2 SQIVND (reference sequence). Trimming took 4 bases from V and 2 from J, leaving 9 bases between them. The CDR3 consists of 14 residues. The full variable domain, rest sourced from reference TRBV19 and TRBJ1-5, is DGGITQSPKYLFRKEGQNVTLSCEQNLNHDAMYWYRQDPGQGLRLIYYSQIVNDFQKGDIAEGYSVSREKKESFPLTVTSAQKNPTAFYLCASSSLGGNQPQHFGDGTRLSIL.

This rearrangement joins TRBV27 to TRBJ2-5; tentatively, D is TRBD2 (5 bases). The CDR3 has 13 residues. Germline V gene lookup returns CDR1 MNHEY and CDR2 SMNVEV (reference sequence). Trimming removed 3 bases from V and 5 bases from J, with 10 bases in between. In DNA form, the CDR3 reads TGTGCCAGCAGTTTGCGGGTTGGGGAGACCCAGTACTTC. This gives the protein CASSLRVGETQYF.

The chain joins TRBV11-2 to TRBJ2-5; TRBD2 agrees at 13 bases. The CDR3 spans 18 residues. V shed 3 bases and J 5 bases; nucleotides not matched to a gene: 12. Germline CDR1 is SGHAT and CDR2 is FQNNGV. CDR3 in amino acids: CASSFRGTSGGASETQYF. The CDR3 DNA is TGTGCCAGCAGCTTCAGGGGCACTAGCGGGGGGGCGAGTGAGACCCAGTACTTC.

V gene TRBV15 combines with J gene TRBJ2-3, with D possibly being TRBD2 (5 bases). Germline V gene data show CDR1 as LNHNV and CDR2 as YYDKDF (reference sequence). The ends were cut back, 2 bases at V and 0 bases at J, with 9 bases in the middle. This CDR3 contains 15 residues. Here the CDR3 DNA reads TGTGCCACCAGCAGAACCGGGGAAAGCACAGATACGCAGTATTTT. Amino acids: CATSRTGESTDTQYF. Full variable domain (rest looked up from reference TRBV15 and TRBJ2-3): DAMVIQNPRYQVTQFGKPVTLSCSQTLNHNVMYWYQQKSSQAPKLLFHYYDKDFNNEADTPDNFQSRRPNTSFCFLDIRSPGLGDTAMYLCATSRTGESTDTQYFGPGTRLTVL.

V usage is TRBV18 and J usage is TRBJ2-7; D may be TRBD2 (6 bases). The ends were cut back, 6 bases at V and 2 bases at J, with 14 bases in the middle. The germline CDR1 and CDR2 sequences are KGHSH and LQKENI. This CDR3 region has 14 residues. CDR3 residues: CASSSGTHPYEQYF. The CDR3 DNA reads TGTGCCAGCTCCTCCGGGACTCACCCCTACGAGCAGTACTTC.

The chain combines TRBV6-5 with TRBJ2-5; D is ambiguous. V lost 7 bases and J lost 4, with 13 bases in between. This CDR3 has 13 residues. Germline CDR1 reads MNHEY; CDR2 reads SVGAGI. CDR3 nucleotide sequence: TGTGCCAGCACGTTCACCGGGTTAGAGACCCAGTACTTC. Residues: CASTFTGLETQYF.

The chain joins TRBV7-9 to TRBJ1-3; the match to TRBD1 covers 8 bases. The germline gives CDR1 SEHNR, CDR2 FQNEAQ (reference sequence). There are 13 residues in the CDR3. V lost 11 bases to trimming and J lost 0 bases; unmatched junction nucleotides: 3. The CDR3 sequence is CAGDRGSGNTIYF. The CDR3 nucleotides are TGTGCCGGCGACAGGGGCTCTGGAAACACCATATATTTT.

The chain has TRBV14 and TRBJ2-1; 13 bases align to TRBD2. The trim removed 3 bases at V and 0 bases at J, leaving 8 bases unmatched. In germline, CDR1 is SGHDN, CDR2 FVKESK. The CDR3 sequence is 19 residues long. CDR3 sequence reads: CASSQRTSGGTSSYNEQFF. CDR3 DNA sequence: TGTGCCAGCAGCCAGCGGACTAGCGGGGGAACAAGCTCCTACAATGAGCAGTTCTTC. Variable domain in full (rest from reference TRBV14 and TRBJ2-1): EAGVTQFPSHSVIEKGQTVTLRCDPISGHDNLYWYRRVMGKEIKFLLHFVKESKQDESGMPNNRFLAERTGGTYSTLKVQPAELEDSGVYFCASSQRTSGGTSSYNEQFFGPGTRLTVL.